The T cell receptor beta chain described here comes from a study of blood T cells in healthy people across ages. Of note for this clonotype: Antigen: not known.

Study-wide points: Naive T cell percentage strongly correlated with TCR beta diversity.

Sample-barcoded 5' priming and a J-beta primer mix drove a second PCR of roughly 6 to 12 cycles. Each TCR beta cDNA got a 12-nucleotide random molecular identifier. TCRdb analysed the 5' RACE reads with MiXCR anew, one entry per CDR3 protein. The repertoire holds about 590,000 distinct CDR3 sequences, 25% to 35% seen once, with 15% to 19% in the top ten. The CDR3 length is 14 residues. Germline V CDR1 and CDR2: SQVTM, ANQGSEA. V lost 7 bases to trimming and J lost 2 bases, with 14 bases between them. Sequences were obtained from blood. This TCR was recovered from a woman aged 80 or older in good health. The J gene is TRBJ1-4, the V gene TRBV29-1; D might be TRBD1 (6 bases). The CDR3: CSAREGGTNEKLFF. As DNA, the CDR3 is TGCAGCGCCCGAGAGGGGGGCACTAATGAAAAACTGTTTTTT. Combining the CDR3 with reference TRBV29-1 and TRBJ1-4 gives the whole variable domain SAVISQKPSRDICQRGTSLTIQCQVDSQVTMMFWYRQQPGQSLTLIATANQGSEATYESGFVIDKFPISRPNLTFSTLTVSNMSPEDSSIYLCSAREGGTNEKLFFGSGTQLSVL.